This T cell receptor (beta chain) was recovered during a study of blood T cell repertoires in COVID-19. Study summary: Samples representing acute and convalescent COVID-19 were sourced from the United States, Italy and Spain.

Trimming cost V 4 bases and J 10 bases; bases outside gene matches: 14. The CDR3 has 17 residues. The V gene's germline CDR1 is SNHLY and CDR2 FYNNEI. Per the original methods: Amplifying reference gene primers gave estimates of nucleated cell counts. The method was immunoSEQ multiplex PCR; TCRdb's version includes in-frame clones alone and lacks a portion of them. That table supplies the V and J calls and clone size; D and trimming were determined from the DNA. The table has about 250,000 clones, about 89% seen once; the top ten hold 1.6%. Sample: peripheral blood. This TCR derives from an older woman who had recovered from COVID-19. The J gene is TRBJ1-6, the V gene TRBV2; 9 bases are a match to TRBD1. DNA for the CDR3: TGTGCCAGCAGTGGGGGGCTTCCGGGACAGGGTGTATCACCCCTCCACTTT. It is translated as CASSGGLPGQGVSPLHF.